This T cell receptor beta chain was obtained from a study of blood T cell repertoires in COVID-19. For the study at large: Both acute and convalescent COVID-19 samples were obtained from the United States, Italy and Spain. PBMCs, B-cell-depleted T cells, or T cells were the source of the cDNA or gDNA that made up the material.

This CDR3 is 14 amino acids long. Trimming took 5 bases from V and 4 from J, leaving 14 bases between them. CDR1 is LNHDA, CDR2 SQIVND, per germline (reference sequence). A single count supports this clone. The authors' processing: Counts of nucleated cells, estimated from reference gene primer amplification, were obtained. Libraries were prepared by immunoSEQ multiplex PCR; TCRdb keeps only in-frame clonotypes and omits some of them. The DNA gave D and trimming, while V, J and clone size come from that table. The top ten clones hold approximately 3.6% of a sample with roughly 100,000 clones, about 80% of them seen once.

The source of this sequence is an elderly woman with active or convalescent COVID-19. The rearrangement joins TRBV19 to TRBJ1-2; D perhaps matches TRBD1 (5 bases). Sequenced material: peripheral blood. CDR3 sequence (DNA): TGTGCCAGTAGTGCAGGGTGGAAGGTCTATGGCTACACCTTC. Amino acid sequence: CASSAGWKVYGYTF.